The clone carrying this T cell receptor beta chain has a single count. Its antigen is still unknown. The sample belongs to a study of OX40 agonist ivuxolimab in advanced cancers. On the study more broadly: Patients received the agonistic anti-OX40 (CD134) antibody ivuxolimab. Intravenous ivuxolimab was administered to patients every 2 weeks at 0.01 to 10 mg/kg.

Germline CDR1 and CDR2: SGHDT and YYEEEE. The CDR3 has 14 amino acids. V was clipped by 2 bases and J by 6 bases, with 12 bases between them. The assay was immunoSEQ multiplex PCR, and TCRdb's table has in-frame clones only and misses some. This sample has under 20,000 clones, with almost 85% found just once. Whole-study findings and limits: Clonal expansion by week 6 occurred in CD4+ and CD8+ blood T cells (at 0.1 to 3.0 mg/kg). Expanded peripheral T cells had an undetermined antigen specificity.

This chain connects TRBV5-6 to TRBJ1-5, with TRBD1 as a possible D gene (6 bases). The sequencing here drew on CD4+ or CD8+ T cells sorted from blood, taken in a trial of the OX40 agonist ivuxolimab. The receptor was isolated from an adult with an advanced solid tumor such as melanoma, head and neck, liver or kidney cancer. The CDR3 spells CASSLFRGRQPQHF. The CDR3 DNA follows: TGTGCCAGCAGCTTATTCAGGGGACGTCAGCCCCAGCATTTT.